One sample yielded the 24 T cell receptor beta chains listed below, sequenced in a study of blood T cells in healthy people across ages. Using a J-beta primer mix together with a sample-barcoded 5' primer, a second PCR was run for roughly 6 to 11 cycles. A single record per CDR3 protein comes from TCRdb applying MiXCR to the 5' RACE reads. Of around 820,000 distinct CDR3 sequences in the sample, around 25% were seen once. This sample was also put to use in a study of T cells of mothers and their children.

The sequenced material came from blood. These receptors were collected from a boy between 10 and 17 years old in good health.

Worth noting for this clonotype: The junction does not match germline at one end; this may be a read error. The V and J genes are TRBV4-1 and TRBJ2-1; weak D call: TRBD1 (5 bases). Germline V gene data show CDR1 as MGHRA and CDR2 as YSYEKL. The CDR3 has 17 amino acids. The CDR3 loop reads CASSEETVALSRDEQFF. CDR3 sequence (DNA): TGCGCCAGCAGCGAAGAGACAGTCGCTTTGTCAAGAGATGAGCAGTTCTTC.

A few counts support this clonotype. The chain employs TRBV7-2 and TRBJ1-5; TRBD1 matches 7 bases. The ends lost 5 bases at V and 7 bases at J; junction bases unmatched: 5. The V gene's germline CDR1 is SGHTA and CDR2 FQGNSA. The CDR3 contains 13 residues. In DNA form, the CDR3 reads TGTGCCAGCAGCACGACAGGGATACAGCCCCAGCATTTT. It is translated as CASSTTGIQPQHF.

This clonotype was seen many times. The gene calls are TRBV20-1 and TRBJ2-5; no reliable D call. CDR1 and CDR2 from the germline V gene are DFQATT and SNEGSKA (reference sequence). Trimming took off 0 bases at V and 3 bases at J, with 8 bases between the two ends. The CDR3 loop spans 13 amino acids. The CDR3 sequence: CSARDPNKETQYF. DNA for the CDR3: TGCAGTGCTAGAGATCCAAATAAAGAGACCCAGTACTTC.

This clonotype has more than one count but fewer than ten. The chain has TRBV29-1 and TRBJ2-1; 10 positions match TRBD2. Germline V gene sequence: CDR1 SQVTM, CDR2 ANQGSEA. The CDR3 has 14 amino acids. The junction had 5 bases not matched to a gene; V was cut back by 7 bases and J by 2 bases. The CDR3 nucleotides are TGCAGCGCCTCAGGACTAGCGGCCTACAATGAGCAGTTCTTC. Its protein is CSASGLAAYNEQFF.

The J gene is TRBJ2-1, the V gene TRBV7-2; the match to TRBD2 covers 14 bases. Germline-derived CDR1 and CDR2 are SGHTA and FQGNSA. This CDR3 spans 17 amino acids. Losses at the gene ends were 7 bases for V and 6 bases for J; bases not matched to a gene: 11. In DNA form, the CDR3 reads TGTGCCAGCAAATCAGGACTAGCGGGAGGCCCGGGCAATGAGCAGTTCTTC. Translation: CASKSGLAGGPGNEQFF. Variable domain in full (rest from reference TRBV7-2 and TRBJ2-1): GAGVSQSPSNKVTEKGKDVELRCDPISGHTALYWYRQSLGQGLEFLIYFQGNSAPDKSGLPSDRFSAERTGGSVSTLTIQRTQQEDSAVYLCASKSGLAGGPGNEQFFGPGTRLTVL.

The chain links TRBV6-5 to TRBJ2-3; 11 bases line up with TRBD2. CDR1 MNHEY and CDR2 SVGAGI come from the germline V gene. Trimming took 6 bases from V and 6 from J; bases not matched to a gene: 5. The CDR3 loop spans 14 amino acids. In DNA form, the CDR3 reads TGTGCCAGCAGCACTAGCGGGGGTAGGGATACGCAGTATTTT. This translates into CASSTSGGRDTQYF.

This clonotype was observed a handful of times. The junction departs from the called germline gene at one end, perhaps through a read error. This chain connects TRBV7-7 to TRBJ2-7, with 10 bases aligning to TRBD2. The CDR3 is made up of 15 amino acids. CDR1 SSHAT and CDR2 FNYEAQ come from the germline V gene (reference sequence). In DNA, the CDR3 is TGTGCTAGCAGCCCGGGACTAGCGACTGATTACGAGCAGTACTTC. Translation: CASSPGLATDYEQYF. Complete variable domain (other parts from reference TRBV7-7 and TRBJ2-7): GAGVSQSPRYKVTKRGQDVTLRCDPISSHATLYWYQQALGQGPEFLTYFNYEAQPDKSGLPSDRFSAERPEGSISTLTIQRTEQRDSAMYRCASSPGLATDYEQYFGPGTRLTVT.

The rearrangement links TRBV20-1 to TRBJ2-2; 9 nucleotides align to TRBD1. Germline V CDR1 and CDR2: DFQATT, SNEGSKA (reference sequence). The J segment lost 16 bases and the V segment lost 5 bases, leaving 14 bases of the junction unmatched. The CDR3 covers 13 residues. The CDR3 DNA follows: TGCAGTGCTTATATACCGGGACAGGGTCTTCGGTTTTTT. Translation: CSAYIPGQGLRFF.

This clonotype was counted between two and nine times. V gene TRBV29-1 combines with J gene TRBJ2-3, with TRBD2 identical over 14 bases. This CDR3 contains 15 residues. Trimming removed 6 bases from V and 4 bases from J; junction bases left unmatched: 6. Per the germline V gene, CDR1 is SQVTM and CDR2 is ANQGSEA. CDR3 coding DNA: TGCAGCGTCGGGACTAGCGGGAGTTACGCAGATACGCAGTATTTT. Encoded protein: CSVGTSGSYADTQYF.

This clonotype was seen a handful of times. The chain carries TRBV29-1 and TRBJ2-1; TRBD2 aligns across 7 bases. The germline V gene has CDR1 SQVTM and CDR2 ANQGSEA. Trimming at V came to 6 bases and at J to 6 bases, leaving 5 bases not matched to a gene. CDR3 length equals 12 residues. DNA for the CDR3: TGCAGCGTGCTGGGGACTACCAATGAGCAGTTCTTC. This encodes CSVLGTTNEQFF.

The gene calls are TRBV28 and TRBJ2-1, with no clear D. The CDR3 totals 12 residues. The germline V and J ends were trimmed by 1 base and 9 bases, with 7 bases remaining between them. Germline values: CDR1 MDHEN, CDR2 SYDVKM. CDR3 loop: CASSLSLFEQFF. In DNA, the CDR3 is TGTGCCAGCAGTTTATCATTATTTGAGCAGTTCTTC.

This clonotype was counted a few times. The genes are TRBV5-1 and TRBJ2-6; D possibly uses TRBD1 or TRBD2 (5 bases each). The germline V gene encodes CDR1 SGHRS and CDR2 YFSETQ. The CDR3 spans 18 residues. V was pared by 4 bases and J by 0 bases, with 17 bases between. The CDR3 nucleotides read TGCGCCAGCAGCCCTAGAGGGGAATTCCGCTCTGGGGCCAACGTCCTGACTTTC. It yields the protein CASSPRGEFRSGANVLTF.

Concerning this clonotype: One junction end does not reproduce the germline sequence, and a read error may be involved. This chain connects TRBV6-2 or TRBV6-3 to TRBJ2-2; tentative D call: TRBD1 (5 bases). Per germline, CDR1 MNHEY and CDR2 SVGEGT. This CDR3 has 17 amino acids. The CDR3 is CASSHGQTTRNTGELFF. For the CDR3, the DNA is TGCGCCAGCAGTCACGGACAAACAACTCGGAACACCGGGGAGCTGTTTTTT.

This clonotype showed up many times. The CDR3 protein is CASSAPGTGGYEQYF. The CDR3 DNA reads as TGTGCCAGCAGCGCCCCCGGGACAGGGGGCTACGAGCAGTACTTC. The chain joins TRBV7-2 to TRBJ2-7; 11 positions agree with TRBD1. Germline values: CDR1 SGHTA, CDR2 FQGNSA. J gave up 3 bases and V 5 bases, and 6 bases lay outside the gene matches. The CDR3 consists of 15 residues.

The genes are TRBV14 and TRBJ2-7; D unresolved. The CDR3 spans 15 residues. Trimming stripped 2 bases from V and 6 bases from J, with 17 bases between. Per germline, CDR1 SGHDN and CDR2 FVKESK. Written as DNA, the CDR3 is TGTGCCAGCAGCCAACTTGAGAGGCGTCCAGGCGAGCAGTACTTC. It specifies CASSQLERRPGEQYF.

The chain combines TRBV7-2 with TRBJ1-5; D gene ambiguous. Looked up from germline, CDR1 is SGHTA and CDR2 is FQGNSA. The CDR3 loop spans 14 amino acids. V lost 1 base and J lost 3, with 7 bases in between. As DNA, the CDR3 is TGTGCCAGCAGCTTAGACAGTAACAATCAGCCCCAGCATTTT. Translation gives CASSLDSNNQPQHF.

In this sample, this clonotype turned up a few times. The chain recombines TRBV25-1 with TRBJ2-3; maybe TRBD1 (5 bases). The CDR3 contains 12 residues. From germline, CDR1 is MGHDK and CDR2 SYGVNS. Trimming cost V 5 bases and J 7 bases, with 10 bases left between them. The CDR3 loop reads CASSRGSNTQYF. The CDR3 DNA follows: TGTGCCAGCAGTAGGGGTTCTAATACGCAGTATTTT.

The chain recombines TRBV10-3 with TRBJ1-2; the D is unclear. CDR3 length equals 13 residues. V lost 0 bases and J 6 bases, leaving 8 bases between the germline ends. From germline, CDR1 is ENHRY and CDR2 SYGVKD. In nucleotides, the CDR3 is TGTGCCATCAGTGAGTCACAGCTTGATGGCTACACCTTC. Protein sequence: CAISESQLDGYTF.

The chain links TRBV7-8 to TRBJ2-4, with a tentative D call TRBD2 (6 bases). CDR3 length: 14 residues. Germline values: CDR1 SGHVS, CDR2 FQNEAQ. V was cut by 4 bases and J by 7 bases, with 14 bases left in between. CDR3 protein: CASSSESRGNIQYF. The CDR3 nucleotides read TGTGCCAGCAGCTCCGAATCCCGGGGGAACATTCAGTACTTC.

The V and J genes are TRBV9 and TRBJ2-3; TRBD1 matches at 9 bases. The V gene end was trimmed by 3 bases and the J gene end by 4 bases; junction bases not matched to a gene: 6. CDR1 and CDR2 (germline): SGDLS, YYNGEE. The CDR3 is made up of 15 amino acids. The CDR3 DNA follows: TGTGCCAGCAGCGCTTGGGACAGGGACTCAGATACGCAGTATTTT. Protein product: CASSAWDRDSDTQYF.

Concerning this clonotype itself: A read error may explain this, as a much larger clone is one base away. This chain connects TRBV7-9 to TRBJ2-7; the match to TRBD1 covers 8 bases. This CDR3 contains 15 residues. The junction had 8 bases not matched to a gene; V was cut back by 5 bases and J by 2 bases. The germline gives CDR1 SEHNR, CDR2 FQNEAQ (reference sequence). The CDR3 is CASSVDGTGTYEQYF. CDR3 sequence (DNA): TGTGCCAGCAGCGTGGACGGGACAGGTACCTACGAGCAGTACTTC.

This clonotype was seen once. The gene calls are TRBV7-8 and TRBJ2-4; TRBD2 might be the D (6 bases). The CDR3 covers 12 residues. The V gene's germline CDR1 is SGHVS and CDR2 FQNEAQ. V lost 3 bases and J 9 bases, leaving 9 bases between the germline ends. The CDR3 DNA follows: TGTGCCAGCAGCTTGAACGGGGGCATTCAGTACTTC. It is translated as CASSLNGGIQYF. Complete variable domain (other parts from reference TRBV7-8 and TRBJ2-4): GAGVSQSPRYKVAKRGQDVALRCDPISGHVSLFWYQQALGQGPEFLTYFQNEAQLDKSGLPSDRFFAERPEGSVSTLKIQRTQQEDSAVYLCASSLNGGIQYFGAGTRLSVL.

CDR3 loop: CASSVVGGYQETQYF. CDR3 DNA sequence: TGTGCCAGCAGCGTAGTTGGGGGGTACCAAGAGACCCAGTACTTC. This sequence joins TRBV9 and TRBJ2-5; a weak D match, TRBD2 (6 bases). The CDR3 totals 15 residues. The germline V gene encodes CDR1 SGDLS and CDR2 YYNGEE. Trimming removed 0 bases at V and 0 bases at J, with 9 bases between.

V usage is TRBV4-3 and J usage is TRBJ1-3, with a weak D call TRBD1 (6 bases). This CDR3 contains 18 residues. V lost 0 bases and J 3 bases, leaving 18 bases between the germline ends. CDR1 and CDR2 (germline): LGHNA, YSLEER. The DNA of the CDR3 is TGCGCCAGCAGCCAAGATCGTTCTTTGGGGGGCAGTGGAAACACCATATATTTT. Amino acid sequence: CASSQDRSLGGSGNTIYF.